This TCR beta chain was observed in a study of blood T cells in healthy people across ages. Overall study findings and caveats: The fall in TCR beta diversity per million T cells was roughly linear with age. Diversity was higher, and naive CD4+ cells more numerous, in long-lived donors than in aged donors. With unsorted PBMCs, a conclusive comparison of naive versus antigen-experienced cells was not possible. Donor CMV infection status was unknown, possibly confounding age-related changes in expanded clonotypes.

This clonotype was detected a few times. What it binds is unknown. Together with a sample-barcoded 5' primer, a J-beta primer mix was included in a second PCR lasting 7 to 11 cycles. TCRdb re-called the 5' RACE reads with MiXCR, one entry per CDR3 protein. The sample has roughly 800,000 distinct CDR3 sequences, roughly 60% seen once. This CDR3 region has 13 residues. The germline V gene encodes CDR1 SGHRS and CDR2 YFSETQ. V gave up 4 bases and J gave up 3 bases, with 10 bases separating them. The chain links TRBV5-1 to TRBJ2-5; tentatively, D is TRBD1 (6 bases). This sequence originates from a man aged 25 to 40 in good health. The sample taken for sequencing was blood. CDR3 in amino acids: CASSIEGEETQYF. The DNA for the CDR3 is TGCGCCAGCAGCATCGAGGGGGAAGAGACCCAGTACTTC.